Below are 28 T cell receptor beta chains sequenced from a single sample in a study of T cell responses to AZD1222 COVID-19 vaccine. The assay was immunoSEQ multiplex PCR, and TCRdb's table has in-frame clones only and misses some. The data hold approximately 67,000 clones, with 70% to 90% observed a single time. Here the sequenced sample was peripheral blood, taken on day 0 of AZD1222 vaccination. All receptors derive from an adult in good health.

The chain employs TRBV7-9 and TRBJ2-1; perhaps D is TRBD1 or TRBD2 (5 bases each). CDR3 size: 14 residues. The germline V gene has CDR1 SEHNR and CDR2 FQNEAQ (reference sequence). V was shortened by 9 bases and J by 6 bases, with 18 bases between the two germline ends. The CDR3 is CASEGPPFGNEQFF. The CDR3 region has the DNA TGTGCCAGTGAGGGACCCCCTTTCGGCAATGAGCAGTTCTTC.

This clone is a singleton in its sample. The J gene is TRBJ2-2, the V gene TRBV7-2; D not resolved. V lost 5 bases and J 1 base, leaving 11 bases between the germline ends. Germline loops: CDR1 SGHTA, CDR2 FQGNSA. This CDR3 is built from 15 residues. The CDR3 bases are TGTGCCAGCAGCCCCCCACGGCGGAACACCGGGGAGCTGTTTTTT. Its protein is CASSPPRRNTGELFF.

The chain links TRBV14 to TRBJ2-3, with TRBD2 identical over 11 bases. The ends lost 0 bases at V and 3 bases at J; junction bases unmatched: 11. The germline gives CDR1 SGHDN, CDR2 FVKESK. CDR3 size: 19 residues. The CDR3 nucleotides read TGTGCCAGCAGCCAAGATTTAATAGCGGGAGGGCCTAGTACAGATACGCAGTATTTT. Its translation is CASSQDLIAGGPSTDTQYF.

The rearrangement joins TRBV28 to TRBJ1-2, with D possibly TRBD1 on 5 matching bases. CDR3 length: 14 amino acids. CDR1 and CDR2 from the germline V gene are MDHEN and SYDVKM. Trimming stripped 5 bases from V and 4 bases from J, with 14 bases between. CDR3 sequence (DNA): TGTGCCAGCAGTACCCCCGGGGGAAGCTATGGCTACACCTTC. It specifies CASSTPGGSYGYTF.

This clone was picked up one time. CDR3 sequence (DNA): TGCGCCAGCAGCCGCCTTATGCCGGTTAGACTAGCGGGAGGGCGGTCCTACGAGCAGTACTTC. Translated, it gives CASSRLMPVRLAGGRSYEQYF. V gene TRBV4-3 combines with J gene TRBJ2-7, with 14 bases identical to TRBD2. Per germline, CDR1 LGHNA and CDR2 YSLEER. The CDR3 is 21 amino acids. The junction had 18 bases not matched to a gene; V was cut back by 4 bases and J by 1 base.

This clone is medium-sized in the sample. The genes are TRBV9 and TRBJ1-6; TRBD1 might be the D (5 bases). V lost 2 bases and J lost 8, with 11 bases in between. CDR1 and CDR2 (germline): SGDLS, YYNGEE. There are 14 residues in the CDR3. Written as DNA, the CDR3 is TGTGCCAGCAGCGTTAGACGGGACCATTCACCCCTCCACTTT. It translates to CASSVRRDHSPLHF.

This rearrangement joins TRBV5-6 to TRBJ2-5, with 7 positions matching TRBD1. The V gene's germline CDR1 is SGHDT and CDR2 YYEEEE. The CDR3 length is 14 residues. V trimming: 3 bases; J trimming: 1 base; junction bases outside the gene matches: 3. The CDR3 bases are TGTGCCAGCAGCTCGGGGACAGCCCAAGAGACCCAGTACTTC. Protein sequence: CASSSGTAQETQYF.

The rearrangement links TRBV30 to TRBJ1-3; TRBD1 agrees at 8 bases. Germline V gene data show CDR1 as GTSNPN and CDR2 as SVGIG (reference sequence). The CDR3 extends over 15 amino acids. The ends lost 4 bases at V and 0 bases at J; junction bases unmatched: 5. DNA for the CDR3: TGTGCCTGGATCCGAGACAGGGGCTCTGGAAACACCATATATTTT. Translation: CAWIRDRGSGNTIYF.

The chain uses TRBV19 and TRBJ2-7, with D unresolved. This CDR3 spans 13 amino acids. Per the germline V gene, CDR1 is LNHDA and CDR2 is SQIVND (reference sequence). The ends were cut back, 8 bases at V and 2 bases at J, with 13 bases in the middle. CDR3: CASSRDGAYEQYF. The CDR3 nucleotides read TGTGCCAGTTCACGCGATGGGGCCTACGAGCAGTACTTC.

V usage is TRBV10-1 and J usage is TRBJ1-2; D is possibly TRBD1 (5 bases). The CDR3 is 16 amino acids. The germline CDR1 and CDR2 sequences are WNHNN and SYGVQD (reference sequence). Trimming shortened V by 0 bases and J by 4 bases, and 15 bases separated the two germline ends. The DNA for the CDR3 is TGCGCCAGCAGTGAGTCTGGGGAAGGGGCTGGCTATGGCTACACCTTC. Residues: CASSESGEGAGYGYTF.

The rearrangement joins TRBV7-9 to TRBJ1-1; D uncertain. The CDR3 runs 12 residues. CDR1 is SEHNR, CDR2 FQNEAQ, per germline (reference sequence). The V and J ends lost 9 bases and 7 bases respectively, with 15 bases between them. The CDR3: CARTPPESEAFF. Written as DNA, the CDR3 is TGTGCCAGAACCCCACCGGAAAGTGAAGCTTTCTTT.

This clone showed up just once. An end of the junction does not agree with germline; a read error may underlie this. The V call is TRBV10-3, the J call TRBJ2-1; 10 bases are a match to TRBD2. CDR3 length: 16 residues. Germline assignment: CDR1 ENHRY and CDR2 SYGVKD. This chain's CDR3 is CAITPSGGASNNEQFF. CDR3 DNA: TGTGCCATCACCCCAAGCGGGGGGGCCTCCAACAATGAGCAGTTCTTC.

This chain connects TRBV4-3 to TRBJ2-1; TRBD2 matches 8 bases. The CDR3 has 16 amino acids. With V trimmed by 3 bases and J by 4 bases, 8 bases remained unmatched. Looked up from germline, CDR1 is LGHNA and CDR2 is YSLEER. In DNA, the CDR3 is TGCGCCAGCAGCCACTTACTAGCGGCAGAGTACAATGAGCAGTTCTTC. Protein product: CASSHLLAAEYNEQFF.

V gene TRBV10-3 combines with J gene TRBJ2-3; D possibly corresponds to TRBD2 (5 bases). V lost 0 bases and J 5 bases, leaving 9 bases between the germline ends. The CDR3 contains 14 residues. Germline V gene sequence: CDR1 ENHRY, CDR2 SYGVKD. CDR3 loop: CAISESGSEDTQYF. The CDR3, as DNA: TGTGCCATCAGTGAGTCGGGTAGCGAAGATACGCAGTATTTT.

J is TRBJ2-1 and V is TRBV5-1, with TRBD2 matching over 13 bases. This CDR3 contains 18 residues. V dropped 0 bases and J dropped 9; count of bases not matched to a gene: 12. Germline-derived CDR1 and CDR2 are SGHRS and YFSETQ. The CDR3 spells CASSLGLAGGGRLGEQFF. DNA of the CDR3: TGCGCCAGCAGCTTGGGACTAGCGGGAGGAGGGCGGCTGGGTGAGCAGTTCTTC.

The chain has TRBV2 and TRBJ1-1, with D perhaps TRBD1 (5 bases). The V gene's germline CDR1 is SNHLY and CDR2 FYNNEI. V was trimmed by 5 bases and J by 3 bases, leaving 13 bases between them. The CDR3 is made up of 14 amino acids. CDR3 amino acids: CASSTAGGDTEAFF. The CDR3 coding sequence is TGTGCCAGCAGTACCGCGGGGGGGGACACTGAAGCTTTCTTT.

Here the CDR3 DNA reads TGTGCCAGCAGCACGGGACAGGCAAACACCATATATTTT. Translated, it gives CASSTGQANTIYF. The chain recombines TRBV11-2 with TRBJ1-3; 8 bases agree with TRBD1. This CDR3 region has 13 residues. Germline trimming cut 5 bases from V and 6 bases from J; bases unmatched to any gene: 3. CDR1 is SGHAT, CDR2 FQNNGV, per germline.

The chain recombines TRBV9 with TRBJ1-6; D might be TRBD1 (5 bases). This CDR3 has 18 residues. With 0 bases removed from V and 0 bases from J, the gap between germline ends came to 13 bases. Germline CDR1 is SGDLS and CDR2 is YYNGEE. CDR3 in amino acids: CASSVEEGLSSYNSPLHF. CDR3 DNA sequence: TGTGCCAGCAGCGTAGAAGAGGGACTGAGCTCCTATAATTCACCCCTCCACTTT.

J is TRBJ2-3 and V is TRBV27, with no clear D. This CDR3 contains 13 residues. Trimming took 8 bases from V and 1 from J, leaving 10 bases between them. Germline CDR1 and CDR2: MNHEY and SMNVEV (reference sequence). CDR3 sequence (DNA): TGTGCCAGCCGTGAGCCCGGCACAGATACGCAGTATTTT. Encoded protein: CASREPGTDTQYF.

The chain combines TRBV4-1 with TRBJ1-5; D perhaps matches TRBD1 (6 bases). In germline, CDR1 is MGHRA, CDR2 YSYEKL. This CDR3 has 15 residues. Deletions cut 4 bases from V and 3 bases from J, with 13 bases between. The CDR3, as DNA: TGCGCCAGCAGCCCCAGACAGGTTTTCAATCAGCCCCAGCATTTT. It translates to CASSPRQVFNQPQHF.

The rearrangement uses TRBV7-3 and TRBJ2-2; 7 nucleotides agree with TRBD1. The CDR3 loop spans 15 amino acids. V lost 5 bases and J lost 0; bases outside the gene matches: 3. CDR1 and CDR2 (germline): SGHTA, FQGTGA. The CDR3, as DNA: TGTGCCAGCAGCAAGGACAGGCCGAACACCGGGGAGCTGTTTTTT. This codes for CASSKDRPNTGELFF.

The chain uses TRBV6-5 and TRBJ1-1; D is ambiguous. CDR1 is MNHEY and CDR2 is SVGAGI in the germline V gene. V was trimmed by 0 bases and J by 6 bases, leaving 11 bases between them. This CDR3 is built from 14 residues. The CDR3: CASSYSIGFPEAFF. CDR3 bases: TGTGCCAGCAGTTACTCGATCGGATTCCCTGAAGCTTTCTTT.

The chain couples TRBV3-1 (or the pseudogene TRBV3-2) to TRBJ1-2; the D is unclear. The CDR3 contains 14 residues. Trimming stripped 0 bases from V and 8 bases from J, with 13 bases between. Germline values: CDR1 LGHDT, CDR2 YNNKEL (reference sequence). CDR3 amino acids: CASSQDRAGRGYTF. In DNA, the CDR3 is TGTGCCAGCAGCCAAGATAGGGCAGGAAGAGGCTACACCTTC.

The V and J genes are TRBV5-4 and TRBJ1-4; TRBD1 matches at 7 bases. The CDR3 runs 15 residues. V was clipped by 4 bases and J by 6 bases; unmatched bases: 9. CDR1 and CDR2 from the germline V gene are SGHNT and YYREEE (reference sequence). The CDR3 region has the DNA TGTGCCAGCAGCCCGCGACAGGGAAGTCATGAAAAACTGTTTTTT. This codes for CASSPRQGSHEKLFF.

CDR3 coding DNA: TGTGCCAGCAGTTTTAGGGGGGGCCACTACGAGCAGTACTTC. It is translated as CASSFRGGHYEQYF. The chain recombines TRBV28 with TRBJ2-7; D possibly corresponds to TRBD2 (7 bases). Germline CDR1 is MDHEN and CDR2 is SYDVKM. There are 14 residues in the CDR3. Trimming shortened V by 3 bases and J by 3 bases, and 12 bases separated the two germline ends. The variable domain in full, completed from reference TRBV28 and TRBJ2-7, reads DVKVTQSSRYLVKRTGEKVFLECVQDMDHENMFWYRQDPGLGLRLIYFSYDVKMKEKGDIPEGYSVSREKKERFSLILESASTNQTSMYLCASSFRGGHYEQYFGPGTRLTVT.

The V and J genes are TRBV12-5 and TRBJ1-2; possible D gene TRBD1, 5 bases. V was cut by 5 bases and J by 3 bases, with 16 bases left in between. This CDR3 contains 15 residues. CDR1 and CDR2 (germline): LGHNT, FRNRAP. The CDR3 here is CASGPRRGGDYGYTF. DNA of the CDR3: TGTGCTAGTGGTCCTCGGCGGGGAGGGGACTATGGCTACACCTTC.

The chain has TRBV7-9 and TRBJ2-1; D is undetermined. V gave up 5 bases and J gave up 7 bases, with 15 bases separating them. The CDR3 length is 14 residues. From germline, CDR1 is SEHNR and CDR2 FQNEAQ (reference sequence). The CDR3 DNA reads TGTGCCAGCAGCAGCCCGGAGCCTGGGAATGAGCAGTTCTTC. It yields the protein CASSSPEPGNEQFF.

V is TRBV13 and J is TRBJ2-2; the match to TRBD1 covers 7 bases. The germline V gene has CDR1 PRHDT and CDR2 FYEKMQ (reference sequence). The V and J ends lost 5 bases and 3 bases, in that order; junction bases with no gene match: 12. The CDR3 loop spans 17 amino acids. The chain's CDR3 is CASSPRRGQDDTGELFF. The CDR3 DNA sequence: TGTGCCAGCAGCCCTCGTCGTGGACAGGACGACACCGGGGAGCTGTTTTTT. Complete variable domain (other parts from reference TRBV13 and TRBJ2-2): AAGVIQSPRHLIKEKRETATLKCYPIPRHDTVYWYQQGPGQDPQFLISFYEKMQSDKGSIPDRFSAQQFSDYHSELNMSSLELGDSALYFCASSPRRGQDDTGELFFGEGSRLTVL.